The clone carrying this T cell receptor (beta chain) was observed a single time. Its antigen is not known. This entry comes from a study of graft-versus-host responses after intestinal transplantation. TCRdb keeps only in-frame clones here, not all; method: immunoSEQ multiplex PCR. In the table there are tens of thousands of clones, 91% of which are singletons. The CDR3 has 15 residues. V dropped 0 bases and J dropped 4 bases, with 10 bases sitting between them. Germline values: CDR1 SGHKS, CDR2 YYEKEE (reference sequence). Study-level results: GvH clonotypes were identified within recipient marrow, with a subset emerging first in ileum or blood.

This sample comprised unstimulated CD4+ T cells sorted from spleen or lymph node cells, obtained before transplant. The chain has TRBV5-5 and TRBJ1-4; the D gene is possibly TRBD1 (5 bases). This clonotype originated in a human donor who was the organ donor for an intestinal transplant. The CDR3 reads CASSLAGLSNEKLFF. CDR3 DNA: TGTGCCAGCAGCTTGGCGGGACTCAGTAATGAAAAACTGTTTTTT.